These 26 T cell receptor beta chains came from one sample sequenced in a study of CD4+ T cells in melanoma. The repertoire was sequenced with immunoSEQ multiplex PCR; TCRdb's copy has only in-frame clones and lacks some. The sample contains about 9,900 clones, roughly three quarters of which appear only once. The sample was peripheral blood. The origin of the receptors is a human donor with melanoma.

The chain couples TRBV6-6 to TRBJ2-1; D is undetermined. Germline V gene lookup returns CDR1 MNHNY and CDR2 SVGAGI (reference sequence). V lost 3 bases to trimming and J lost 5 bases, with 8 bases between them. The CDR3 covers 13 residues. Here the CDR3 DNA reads TGTGCCAGCAGTTATGGTGGCAACAATGAGCAGTTCTTC. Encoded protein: CASSYGGNNEQFF.

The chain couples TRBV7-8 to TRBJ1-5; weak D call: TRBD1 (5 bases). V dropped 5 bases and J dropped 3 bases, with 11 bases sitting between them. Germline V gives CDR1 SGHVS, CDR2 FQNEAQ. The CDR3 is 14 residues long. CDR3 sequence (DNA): TGTGCCAGCAGCCTACAGGAGGACAATCAGCCCCAGCATTTT. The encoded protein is CASSLQEDNQPQHF.

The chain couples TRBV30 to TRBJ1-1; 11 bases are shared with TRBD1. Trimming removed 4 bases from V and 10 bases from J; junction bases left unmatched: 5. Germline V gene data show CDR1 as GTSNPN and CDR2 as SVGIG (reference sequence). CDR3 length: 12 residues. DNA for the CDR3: TGTGCCTGGACCGGGGACAGGGGGTTAGCTTTCTTT. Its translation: CAWTGDRGLAFF.

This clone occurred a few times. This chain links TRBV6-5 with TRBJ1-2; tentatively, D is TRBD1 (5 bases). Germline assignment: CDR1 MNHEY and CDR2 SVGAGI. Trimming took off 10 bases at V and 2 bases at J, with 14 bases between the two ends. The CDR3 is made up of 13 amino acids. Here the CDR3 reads CATERAGNYGYTF. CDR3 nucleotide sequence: TGTGCCACCGAACGGGCAGGGAACTATGGCTACACCTTC.

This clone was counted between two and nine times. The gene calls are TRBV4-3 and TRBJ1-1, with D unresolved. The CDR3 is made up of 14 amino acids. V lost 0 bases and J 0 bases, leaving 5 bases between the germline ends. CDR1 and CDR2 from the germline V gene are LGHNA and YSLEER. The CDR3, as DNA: TGCGCCAGCAGCCAAGACGGTCTGAACACTGAAGCTTTCTTT. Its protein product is CASSQDGLNTEAFF.

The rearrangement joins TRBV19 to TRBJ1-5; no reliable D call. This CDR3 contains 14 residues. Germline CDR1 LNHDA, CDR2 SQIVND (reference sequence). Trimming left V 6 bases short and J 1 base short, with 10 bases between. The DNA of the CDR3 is TGTGCCAGTAGCCTGGCCCGGAGCAATCAGCCCCAGCATTTT. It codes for CASSLARSNQPQHF.

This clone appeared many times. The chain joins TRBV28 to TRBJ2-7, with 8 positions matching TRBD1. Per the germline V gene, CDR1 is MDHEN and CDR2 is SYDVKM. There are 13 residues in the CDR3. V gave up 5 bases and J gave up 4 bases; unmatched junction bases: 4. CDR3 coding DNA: TGTGCCAGCAGTAGCGGACAGGGATACGAGCAGTACTTC. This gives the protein CASSSGQGYEQYF.

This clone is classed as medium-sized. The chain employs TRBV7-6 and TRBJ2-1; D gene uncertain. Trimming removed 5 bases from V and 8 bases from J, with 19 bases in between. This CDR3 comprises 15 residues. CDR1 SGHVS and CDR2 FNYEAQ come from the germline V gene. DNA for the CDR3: TGTGCCAGCAGCCTCATCGCCGAAAAGGCTCATGAGCAGTTCTTC. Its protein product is CASSLIAEKAHEQFF.

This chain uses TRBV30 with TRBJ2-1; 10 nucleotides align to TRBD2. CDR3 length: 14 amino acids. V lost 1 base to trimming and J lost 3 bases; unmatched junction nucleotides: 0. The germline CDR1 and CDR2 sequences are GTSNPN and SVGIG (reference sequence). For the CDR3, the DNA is TGTGCCTGGAGTGGACTAGCGGGCTACAATGAGCAGTTCTTC. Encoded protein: CAWSGLAGYNEQFF.

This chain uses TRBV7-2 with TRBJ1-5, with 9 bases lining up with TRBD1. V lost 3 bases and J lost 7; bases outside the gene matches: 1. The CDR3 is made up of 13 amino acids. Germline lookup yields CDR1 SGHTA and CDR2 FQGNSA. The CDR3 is CASSFDRGQPQHF. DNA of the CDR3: TGTGCCAGCAGCTTCGACAGGGGGCAGCCCCAGCATTTT. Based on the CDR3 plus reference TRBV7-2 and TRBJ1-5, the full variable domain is GAGVSQSPSNKVTEKGKDVELRCDPISGHTALYWYRQSLGQGLEFLIYFQGNSAPDKSGLPSDRFSAERTGGSVSTLTIQRTQQEDSAVYLCASSFDRGQPQHFGDGTRLSIL.

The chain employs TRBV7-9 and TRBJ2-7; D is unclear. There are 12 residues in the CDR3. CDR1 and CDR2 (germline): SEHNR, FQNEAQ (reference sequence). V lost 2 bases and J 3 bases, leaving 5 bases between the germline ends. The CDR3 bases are TGTGCCAGCAGCTTATCCTACTACGAGCAGTACTTC. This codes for CASSLSYYEQYF.

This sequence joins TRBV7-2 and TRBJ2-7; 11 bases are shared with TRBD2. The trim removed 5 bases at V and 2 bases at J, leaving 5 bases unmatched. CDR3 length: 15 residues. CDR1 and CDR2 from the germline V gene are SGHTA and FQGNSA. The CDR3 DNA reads TGTGCCAGCAGCCCCGGTAGCGGGGGGGCCTACGAGCAGTACTTC. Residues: CASSPGSGGAYEQYF.

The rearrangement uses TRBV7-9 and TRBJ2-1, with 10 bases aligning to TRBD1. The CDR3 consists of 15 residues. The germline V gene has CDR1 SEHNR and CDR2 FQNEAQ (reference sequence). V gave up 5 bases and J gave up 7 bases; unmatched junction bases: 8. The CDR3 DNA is TGTGCCAGCAGCCCGACAGGGGGCGAAAGGAATGAGCAGTTCTTC. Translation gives CASSPTGGERNEQFF. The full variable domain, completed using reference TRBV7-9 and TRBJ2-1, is DTGVSQNPRHKITKRGQNVTFRCDPISEHNRLYWYRQTLGQGPEFLTYFQNEAQLEKSRLLSDRFSAERPKGSFSTLEIQRTEQGDSAMYLCASSPTGGERNEQFFGPGTRLTVL.

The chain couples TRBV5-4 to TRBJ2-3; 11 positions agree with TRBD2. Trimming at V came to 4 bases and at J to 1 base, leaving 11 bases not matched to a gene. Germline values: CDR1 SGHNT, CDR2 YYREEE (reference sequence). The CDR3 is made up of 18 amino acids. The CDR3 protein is CASSGQNSGGAGTDTQYF. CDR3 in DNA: TGTGCCAGCAGCGGCCAGAATAGCGGGGGGGCGGGCACAGATACGCAGTATTTT. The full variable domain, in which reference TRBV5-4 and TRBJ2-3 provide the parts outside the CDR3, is ETGVTQSPTHLIKTRGQQVTLRCSSQSGHNTVSWYQQALGQGPQFIFQYYREEENGRGNFPPRFSGLQFPNYSSELNVNALELDDSALYLCASSGQNSGGAGTDTQYFGPGTRLTVL.

The chain's CDR3 is CASSIGTETGGKAFF. CDR3 nucleotides: TGTGCCAGCAGCATCGGTACAGAGACAGGAGGCAAAGCTTTCTTT. J is TRBJ1-1 and V is TRBV5-6, with D possibly TRBD1 on 6 matching bases. V was pared by 4 bases and J by 9 bases, with 22 bases between. This CDR3 comprises 15 residues. Germline CDR1 and CDR2: SGHDT and YYEEEE.

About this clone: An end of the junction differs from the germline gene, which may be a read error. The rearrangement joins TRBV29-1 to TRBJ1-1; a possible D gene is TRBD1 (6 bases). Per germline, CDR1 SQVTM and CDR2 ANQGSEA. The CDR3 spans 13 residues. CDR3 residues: CSVEKGVNAEAFF. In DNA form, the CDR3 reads TGCAGCGTTGAAAAGGGGGTGAACGCTGAAGCTTTCTTT.

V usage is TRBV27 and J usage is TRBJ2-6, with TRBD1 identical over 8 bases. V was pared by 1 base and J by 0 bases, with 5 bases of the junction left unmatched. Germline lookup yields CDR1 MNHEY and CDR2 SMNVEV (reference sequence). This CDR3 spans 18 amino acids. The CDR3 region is CASSLFGQGHSGANVLTF. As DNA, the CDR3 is TGTGCCAGCAGTTTATTCGGACAGGGACACTCTGGGGCCAACGTCCTGACTTTC.

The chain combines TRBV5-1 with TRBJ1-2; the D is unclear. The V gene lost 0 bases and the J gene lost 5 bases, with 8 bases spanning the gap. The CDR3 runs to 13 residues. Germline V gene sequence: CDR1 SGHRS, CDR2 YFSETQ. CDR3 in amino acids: CASSLEVHYGYTF. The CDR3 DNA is TGCGCCAGCAGCTTGGAGGTGCATTATGGCTACACCTTC.

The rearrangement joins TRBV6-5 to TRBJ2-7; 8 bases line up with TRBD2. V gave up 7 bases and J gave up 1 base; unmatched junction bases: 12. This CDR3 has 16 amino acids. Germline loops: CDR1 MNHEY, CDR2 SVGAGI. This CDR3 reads CASNYNPREGSYEQYF. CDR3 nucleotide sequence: TGTGCCAGCAATTATAACCCACGGGAGGGATCCTACGAGCAGTACTTC.

This chain's CDR3 is CASRPLGQGASEQYF. The CDR3 nucleotides read TGTGCCAGCAGGCCACTGGGACAGGGAGCTTCCGAGCAGTACTTC. The rearrangement joins TRBV6-5 to TRBJ2-7; 9 bases line up with TRBD1. This CDR3 region has 15 residues. CDR1 is MNHEY and CDR2 is SVGAGI in the germline V gene. The V segment lost 6 bases and the J segment 6 bases; nucleotides outside the gene matches: 12.

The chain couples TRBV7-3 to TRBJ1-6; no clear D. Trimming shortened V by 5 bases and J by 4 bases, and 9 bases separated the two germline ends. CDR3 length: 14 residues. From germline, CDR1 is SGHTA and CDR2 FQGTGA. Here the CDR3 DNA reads TGTGCCAGCAGCCAGAACAGTTATAATTCACCCCTCCACTTT. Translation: CASSQNSYNSPLHF.

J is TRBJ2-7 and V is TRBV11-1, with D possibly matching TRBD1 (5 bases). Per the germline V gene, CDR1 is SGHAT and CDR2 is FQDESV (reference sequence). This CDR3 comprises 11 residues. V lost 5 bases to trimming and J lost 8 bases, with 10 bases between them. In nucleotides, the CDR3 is TGTGCCAGCAGCCCGGACAACAAGCAGTACTTC. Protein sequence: CASSPDNKQYF. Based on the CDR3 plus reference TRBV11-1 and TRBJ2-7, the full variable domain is EAEVAQSPRYKITEKSQAVAFWCDPISGHATLYWYRQILGQGPELLVQFQDESVVDDSQLPKDRFSAERLKGVDSTLKIQPAELGDSAMYLCASSPDNKQYFGPGTRLTVT.

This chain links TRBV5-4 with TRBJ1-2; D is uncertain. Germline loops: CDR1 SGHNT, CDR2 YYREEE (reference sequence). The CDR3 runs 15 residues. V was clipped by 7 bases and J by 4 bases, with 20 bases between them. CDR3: CASGLLPGKTYGYTF. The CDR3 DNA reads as TGTGCCAGCGGACTCCTACCAGGAAAGACCTATGGCTACACCTTC.

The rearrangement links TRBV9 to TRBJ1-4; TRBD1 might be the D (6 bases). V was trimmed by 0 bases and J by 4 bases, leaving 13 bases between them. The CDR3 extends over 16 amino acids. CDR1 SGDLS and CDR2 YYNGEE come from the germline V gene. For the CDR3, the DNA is TGTGCCAGCAGCGTAGCCTGGGGGCGAAATAATGAAAAACTGTTTTTT. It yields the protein CASSVAWGRNNEKLFF.

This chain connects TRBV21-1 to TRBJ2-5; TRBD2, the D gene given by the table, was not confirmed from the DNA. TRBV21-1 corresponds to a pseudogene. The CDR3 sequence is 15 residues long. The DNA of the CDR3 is TGTGCCAGCAGCAATGGTCTAGCGGGGGGAGAGACCCAGTACTTC. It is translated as CASSNGLAGGETQYF.

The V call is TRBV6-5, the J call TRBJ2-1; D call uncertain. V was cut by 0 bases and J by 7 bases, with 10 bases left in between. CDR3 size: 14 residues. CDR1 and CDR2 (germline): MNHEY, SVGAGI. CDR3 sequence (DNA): TGTGCCAGCAGTTACTCGATATCTGGGAATGAGCAGTTCTTC. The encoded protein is CASSYSISGNEQFF.